The entry below describes one T cell receptor (beta chain). What it binds is not known. The data were taken from a study of T-cell memory formation after mild COVID-19. On the study more broadly: The study found TCR clusters largely donor specific. Study conclusions and caveats: Shrinking CD4+ clones were chiefly CM and EM; CD8+ ones were chiefly EMRA.

TCR alpha and TCR beta cDNA libraries with sample barcodes and UMIs came from 5'RACE using constant-segment primers. TCRdb processed the 5' RACE reads anew with MiXCR; each CDR3 protein has one entry. The sample has more than 150,000 distinct CDR3 sequences, around a sixth seen once. CDR1 is SGHTA, CDR2 FQGNSA, per germline. Trimming took off 5 bases at V and 0 bases at J, with 10 bases between the two ends. The CDR3 is made up of 15 amino acids. This sequence joins TRBV7-2 and TRBJ1-4, with a tentative D call TRBD1 (5 bases). Sequenced input: PBMCs or a T cell subset sorted from them (not recorded which). The receptor was derived from a man aged 18 to 35 who had mild COVID-19 (a few samples of this study predate the infection). Cell type and time point are not known. The CDR3: CASSPRGPTNEKLFF. CDR3 DNA sequence: TGTGCCAGCAGCCCAAGGGGACCAACTAATGAAAAACTGTTTTTT.